A single T cell receptor beta chain is shown here with its context. Its target is not known. This specimen comes from a study of T cells after yellow fever vaccination. Overall study results and limits: Some clonotypes, a small share, were shared between CD4 and CD8 compartments.

This CDR3 contains 13 residues. The V gene lost 6 bases and the J gene lost 4 bases, with 12 bases spanning the gap. TCRdb itself ran the 5' RACE reads through MiXCR, one entry per CDR3 protein. The top ten clones hold roughly 3% of a sample with about 340,000 distinct CDR3 sequences, about 12% of them seen once. This TCR came from a man younger than 35 who received the YFV17D yellow fever vaccine. This chain links TRBV12-3 or TRBV12-4 with TRBJ1-2; tentative D call: TRBD1 (6 bases). Sequences were derived from CD4+ T cells sorted from PBMCs, sampled 15 days after the yellow fever booster vaccination. CDR3 residues: CASSTGHVYGYTF. The CDR3 DNA follows: TGTGCCAGCAGCACGGGACACGTCTATGGCTACACCTTC.